The sample holds many counts of the clone carrying this TCR beta chain. TCRdb keeps only in-frame clones here, not all; method: immunoSEQ multiplex PCR. The data contain more than 250,000 clones, approximately 88% of them singletons. Germline CDR1 is MNHNS and CDR2 is SASEGT. CDR3 size: 17 residues. J was trimmed by 7 bases and V by 2 bases; bases with no gene match: 15. The data were obtained in a study of blood T cell repertoires in COVID-19. The origin of this receptor is a woman in her thirties with COVID-19, enrolled during active disease. V is TRBV6-1 and J is TRBJ1-2; 8 bases match TRBD1. The source material was peripheral blood. The CDR3 is CASSESSGQGFAGGYTF. DNA of the CDR3: TGTGCCAGCAGTGAATCTTCAGGACAGGGATTTGCTGGTGGCTACACCTTC.